Presented here are 7 T cell receptor beta chains from one specimen sequenced in a study of blood T cell repertoires in COVID-19. The assay was immunoSEQ multiplex PCR, and TCRdb's table has in-frame clones only and misses some. This sample has about 73,000 clones, with 80% to 85% found just once. Sample: peripheral blood. The receptors were gathered from a human donor in a cohort sampled during active COVID-19.

DNA of the CDR3: TGTGCCAGCAGCTTAACGACCAGGGGATCTCGTGGGGCCAACGTCCTGACTTTC. This encodes CASSLTTRGSRGANVLTF. This chain connects TRBV7-8 to TRBJ2-6; D may be TRBD1 (6 bases). V shed 2 bases and J shed 3 bases, with 17 bases lying between them. This CDR3 has 18 residues. Germline CDR1 reads SGHVS; CDR2 reads FQNEAQ.

The J gene is TRBJ2-5, the V gene TRBV6-6, with D hard to call. From germline, CDR1 is MNHNY and CDR2 SVGAGI (reference sequence). V lost 6 bases and J lost 4, with 9 bases in between. There are 12 residues in the CDR3. The CDR3 loop reads CASRTEGETQYF. The CDR3 bases are TGTGCCAGCAGAACAGAAGGAGAGACCCAGTACTTC.

This clone occurred once. This CDR3 is CASSQGRGNGGYTF. DNA of the CDR3: TGTGCCAGCAGCCAAGGCAGGGGCAATGGGGGCTACACCTTC. The chain couples TRBV3-1 (or the pseudogene TRBV3-2) to TRBJ1-2; TRBD1 is a possible D gene (6 bases). V lost 1 base and J lost 8, with 14 bases in between. The germline CDR1 and CDR2 sequences are LGHDT and YNNKEL (reference sequence). The CDR3 runs to 14 residues.

The count of this clone is one. This chain connects TRBV6-5 to TRBJ2-7; 10 bases agree with TRBD1. CDR3 size: 14 residues. From germline, CDR1 is MNHEY and CDR2 SVGAGI. Trimming removed 7 bases from V and 3 bases from J; junction bases left unmatched: 6. CDR3 DNA sequence: TGTGCCAGCATTACCGGGACAGGGGTCTACGAGCAGTACTTC. Encoded protein: CASITGTGVYEQYF.

The chain has TRBV3-1 (or the pseudogene TRBV3-2) and TRBJ1-4; D unresolved. From germline, CDR1 is LGHDT and CDR2 YNNKEL (reference sequence). V was cut by 0 bases and J by 4 bases, with 15 bases left in between. The CDR3 is made up of 17 amino acids. The CDR3 here is CASSQDGYVQSNEKLFF. The DNA for the CDR3 is TGTGCCAGCAGCCAAGATGGATACGTACAGAGTAATGAAAAACTGTTTTTT.

V gene TRBV14 combines with J gene TRBJ2-4, with 11 bases aligning to TRBD2. This CDR3 region has 14 residues. After removal of 9 bases from V and 9 bases from J, the junction contained 10 bases not matched to a gene. CDR1 is SGHDN and CDR2 is FVKESK in the germline V gene. The CDR3 nucleotides are TGTGCCAGTTCACTTAGCGGGGGGGCCGGCATTCAGTACTTC. Translation gives CASSLSGGAGIQYF.

The chain employs TRBV5-1 and TRBJ2-1, with 7 bases matching TRBD1. Trimming removed 1 base from V and 6 bases from J; junction bases left unmatched: 1. Germline V gives CDR1 SGHRS, CDR2 YFSETQ. CDR3 length equals 13 residues. CDR3 residues: CASSLSGGNEQFF. CDR3 sequence (DNA): TGCGCCAGCAGCTTGTCAGGGGGCAATGAGCAGTTCTTC.